This T cell receptor beta chain came from a study of blood T cells in healthy people across ages. A J-beta primer mix and a sample-barcoded 5' primer were used in a second PCR of roughly 7 to 12 cycles. TCRdb passed the 5' RACE reads through MiXCR, listing each CDR3 protein once. This table holds approximately 900,000 distinct CDR3 sequences, about 27% found once. The V gene lost 4 bases and the J gene lost 0 bases, with 7 bases spanning the gap. This CDR3 has 13 residues. The germline gives CDR1 SQVTM, CDR2 ANQGSEA. These data were likewise used in another study, on T cells of mothers and their children.

The chain joins TRBV29-1 to TRBJ1-5; D gene uncertain. The receptor was derived from a middle-aged woman in good health. Sequences were obtained from blood. CDR3 residues: CSVGENSNQPQHF. The DNA of the CDR3 is TGCAGCGTTGGAGAAAATAGCAATCAGCCCCAGCATTTT.